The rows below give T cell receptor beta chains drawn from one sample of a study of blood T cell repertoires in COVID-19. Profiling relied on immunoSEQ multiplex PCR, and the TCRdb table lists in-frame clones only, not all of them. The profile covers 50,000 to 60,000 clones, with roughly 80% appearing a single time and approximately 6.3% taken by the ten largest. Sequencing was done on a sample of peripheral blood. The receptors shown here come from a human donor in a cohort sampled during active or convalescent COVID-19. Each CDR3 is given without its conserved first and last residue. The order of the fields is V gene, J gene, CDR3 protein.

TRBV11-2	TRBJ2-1	ASSLEGGSYNEQF
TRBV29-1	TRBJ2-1	SADGSGQGIVEQF
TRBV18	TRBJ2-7	ASSPAGLGMFGEY
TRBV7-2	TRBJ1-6	ASSPSTGSGSPLH
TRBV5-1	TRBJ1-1	ASSLADRDHTEAF
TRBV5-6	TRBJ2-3	ASSLPSGGAIDTQY
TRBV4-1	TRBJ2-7	ASSQDRGARTYEQY
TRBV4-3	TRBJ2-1	ASSRAAGGPYSYNEQF
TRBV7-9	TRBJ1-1	AGTRGDTEAF
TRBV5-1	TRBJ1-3	ASSWDSSGNTIY
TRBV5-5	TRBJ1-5	ASSPSWRDQPQH
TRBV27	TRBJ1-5	ASREGHQPQH
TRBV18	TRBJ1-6	ASSPPVYGTAKSSYNSPLH
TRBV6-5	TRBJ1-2	ASSLLQGEVGGYT
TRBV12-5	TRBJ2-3	ASGLVTTGTRPDTQY
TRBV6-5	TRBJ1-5	ASSYSGTGGNQPQH
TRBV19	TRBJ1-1	ASVLRGRGGMNTEAF
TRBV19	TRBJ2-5	ASSSQSFAQETQY
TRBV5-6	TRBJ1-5	ASSPSGPNSNQPQH
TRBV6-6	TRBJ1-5	ASNSGQALDQPQH
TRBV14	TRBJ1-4	ASSLPGQGREKLF
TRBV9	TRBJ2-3	ASSVTSGQGATDTQY
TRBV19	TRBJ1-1	ASTPWDRAMNTEAF
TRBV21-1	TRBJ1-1	ARGDRGLPEAF
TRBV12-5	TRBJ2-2	ASGDRQGPTGELF
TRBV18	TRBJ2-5	ASSGTGRETQY
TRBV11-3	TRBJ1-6	ASSLDHYSPLH
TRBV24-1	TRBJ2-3	ATSAGQRTDTQY
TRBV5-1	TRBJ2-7	ASSLDGGRSYEQY
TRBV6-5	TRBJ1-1	ASGGVVGAEAF
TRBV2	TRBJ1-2	ASNGVEGYT
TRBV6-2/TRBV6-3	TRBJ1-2	ASSYSGGPLYGYT
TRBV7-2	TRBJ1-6	ASSSGLGSPLH
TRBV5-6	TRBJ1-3	ASSLDRGPSGNTIY
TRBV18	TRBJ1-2	ASSPLRGADYGYT